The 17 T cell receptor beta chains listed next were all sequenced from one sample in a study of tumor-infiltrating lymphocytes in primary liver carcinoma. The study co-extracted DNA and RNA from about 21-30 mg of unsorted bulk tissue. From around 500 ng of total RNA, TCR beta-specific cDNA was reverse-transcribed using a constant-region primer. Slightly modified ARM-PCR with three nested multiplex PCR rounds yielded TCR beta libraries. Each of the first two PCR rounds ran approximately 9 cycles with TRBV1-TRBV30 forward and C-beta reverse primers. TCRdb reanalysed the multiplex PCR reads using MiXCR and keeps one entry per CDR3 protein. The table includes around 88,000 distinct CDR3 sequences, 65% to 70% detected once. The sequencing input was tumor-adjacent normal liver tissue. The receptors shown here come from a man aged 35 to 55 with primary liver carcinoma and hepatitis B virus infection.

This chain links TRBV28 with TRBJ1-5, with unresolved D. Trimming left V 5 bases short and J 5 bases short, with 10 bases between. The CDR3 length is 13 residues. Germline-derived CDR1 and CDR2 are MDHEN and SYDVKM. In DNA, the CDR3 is TGTGCCAGCAGTCTACAGACCCATCAGCCCCAGCATTTT. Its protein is CASSLQTHQPQHF.

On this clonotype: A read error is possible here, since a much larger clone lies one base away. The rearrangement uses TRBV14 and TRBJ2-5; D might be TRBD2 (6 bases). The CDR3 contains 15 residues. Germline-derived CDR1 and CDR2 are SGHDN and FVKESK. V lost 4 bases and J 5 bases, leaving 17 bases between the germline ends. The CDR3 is CASSRGDGVGETQYF. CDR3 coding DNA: TGTGCCAGCAGCCGGGGGGACGGCGTTGGGGAGACCCAGTACTTC.

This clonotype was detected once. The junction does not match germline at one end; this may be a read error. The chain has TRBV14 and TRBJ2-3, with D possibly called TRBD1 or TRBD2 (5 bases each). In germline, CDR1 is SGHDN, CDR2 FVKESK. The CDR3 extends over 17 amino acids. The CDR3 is CASGQWGSGPSTDTQYF. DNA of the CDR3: TGTGCCAGCGGCCAATGGGGGAGCGGACCTTCCACAGATACGCAGTATTTT.

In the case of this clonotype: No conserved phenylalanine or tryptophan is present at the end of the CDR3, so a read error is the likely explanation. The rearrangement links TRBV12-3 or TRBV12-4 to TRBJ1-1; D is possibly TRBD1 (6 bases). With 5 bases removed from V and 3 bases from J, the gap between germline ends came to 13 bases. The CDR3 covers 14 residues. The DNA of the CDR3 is TGTGCCAGCAGTCTACAGGGTCACGACACTGAAGCTTTCCTC. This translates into CASSLQGHDTEAFL.

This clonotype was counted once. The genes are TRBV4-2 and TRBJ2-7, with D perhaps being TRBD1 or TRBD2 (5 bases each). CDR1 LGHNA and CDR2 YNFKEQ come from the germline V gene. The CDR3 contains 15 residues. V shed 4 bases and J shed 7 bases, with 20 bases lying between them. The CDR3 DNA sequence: TGTGCCAGCAGCCTCGACGGGGCCCGGACCCATGAGCAGTACTTC. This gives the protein CASSLDGARTHEQYF.

The CDR3 coding sequence is TGCAGCGTTGGGCTGGAATTCACCTACAATGAGCAGTTCTTC. This encodes CSVGLEFTYNEQFF. The chain recombines TRBV29-1 with TRBJ2-1, with D unclear. Germline V gene sequence: CDR1 SQVTM, CDR2 ANQGSEA. V lost 4 bases and J 2 bases, leaving 12 bases between the germline ends. CDR3 size: 14 residues.

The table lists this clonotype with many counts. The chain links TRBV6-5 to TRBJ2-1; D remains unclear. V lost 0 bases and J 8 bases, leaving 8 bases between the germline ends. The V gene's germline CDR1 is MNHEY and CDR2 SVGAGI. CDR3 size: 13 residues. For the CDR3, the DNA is TGTGCCAGCAGTTACTCAAGAGGCGATGAGCAGTTCTTC. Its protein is CASSYSRGDEQFF.

CDR3 sequence (DNA): TGTGCCAGCAGCTTAGGGGTAGGGGGGGTAGATACGCAGTATTTT. Translation: CASSLGVGGVDTQYF. The chain links TRBV11-2 to TRBJ2-3; a possible D gene is TRBD2 (7 bases). The CDR3 runs 15 residues. Germline V lookup: CDR1 SGHAT, CDR2 FQNNGV. Trimming left V 1 base short and J 5 bases short, with 13 bases between.

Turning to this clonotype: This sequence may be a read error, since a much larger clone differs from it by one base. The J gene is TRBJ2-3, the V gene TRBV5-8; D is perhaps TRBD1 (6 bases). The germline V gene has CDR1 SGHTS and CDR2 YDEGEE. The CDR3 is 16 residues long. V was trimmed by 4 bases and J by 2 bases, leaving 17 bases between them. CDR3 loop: CASSPRTVTYTDTQYF. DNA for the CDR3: TGTGCCAGCAGCCCTAGGACAGTAACATACACAGATACGCAGTATTTT.

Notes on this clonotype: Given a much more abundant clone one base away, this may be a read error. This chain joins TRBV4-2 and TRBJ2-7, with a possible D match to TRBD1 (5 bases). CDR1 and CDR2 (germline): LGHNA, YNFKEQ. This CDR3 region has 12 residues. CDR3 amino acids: CDSSPDTYEQYF. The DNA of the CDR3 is TGTGACAGCAGCCCGGACACCTACGAGCAGTACTTC.

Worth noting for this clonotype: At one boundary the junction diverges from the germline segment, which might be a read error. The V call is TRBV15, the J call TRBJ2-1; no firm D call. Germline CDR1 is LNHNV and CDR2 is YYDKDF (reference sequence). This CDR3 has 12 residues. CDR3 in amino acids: CTTSLGWNEQFF. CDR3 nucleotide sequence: TGTACCACCAGCCTTGGTTGGAATGAGCAGTTCTTC.

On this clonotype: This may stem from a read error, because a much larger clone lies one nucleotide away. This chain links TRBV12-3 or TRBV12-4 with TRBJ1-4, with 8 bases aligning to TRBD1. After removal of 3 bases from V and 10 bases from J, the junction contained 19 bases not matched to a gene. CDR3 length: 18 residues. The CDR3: CASSFSPFTTGAAGKLFF. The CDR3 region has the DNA TGTGCCAGCAGTTTCTCTCCCTTTACGACAGGGGCAGCGGGAAAACTGTTTTTT.

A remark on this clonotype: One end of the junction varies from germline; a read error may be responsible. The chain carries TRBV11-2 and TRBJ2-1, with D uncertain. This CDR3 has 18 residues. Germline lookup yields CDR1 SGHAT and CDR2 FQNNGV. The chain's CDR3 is CASSLASLKILSYNERFF. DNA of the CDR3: TGTGCCAGCAGCTTAGCAAGCCTTAAAATCCTCTCCTACAATGAGCGGTTCTTC.

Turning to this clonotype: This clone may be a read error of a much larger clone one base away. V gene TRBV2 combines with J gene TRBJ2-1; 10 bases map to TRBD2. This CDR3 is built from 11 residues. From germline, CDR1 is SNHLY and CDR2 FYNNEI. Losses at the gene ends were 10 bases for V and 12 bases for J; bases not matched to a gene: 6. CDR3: CAISLAGGQFF. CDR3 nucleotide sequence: TGTGCCATCAGCTTAGCGGGAGGGCAGTTCTTC.

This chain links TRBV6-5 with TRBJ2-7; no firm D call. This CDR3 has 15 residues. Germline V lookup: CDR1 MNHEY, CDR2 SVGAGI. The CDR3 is CANSREARASYEQYF. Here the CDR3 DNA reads TGTGCTAACAGCCGCGAGGCTAGGGCTTCCTACGAGCAGTACTTC.

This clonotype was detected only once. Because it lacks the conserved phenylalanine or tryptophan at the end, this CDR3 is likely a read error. CDR3 loop: CACSWQDRGNEQFL. In DNA form, the CDR3 reads TGTGCCTGCAGTTGGCAGGACAGGGGCAATGAGCAGTTCTTA. The gene calls are TRBV6-5 and TRBJ2-1, with 9 bases aligning to TRBD1. Germline V gene lookup returns CDR1 MNHEY and CDR2 SVGAGI. This CDR3 region has 14 residues.

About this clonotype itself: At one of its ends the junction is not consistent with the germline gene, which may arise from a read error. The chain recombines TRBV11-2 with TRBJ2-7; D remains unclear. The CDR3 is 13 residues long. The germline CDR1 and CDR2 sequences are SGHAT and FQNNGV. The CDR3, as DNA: TGTGTCAGCAGTTTAAGCCCCACCTACGAGCAGTACTTC. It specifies CVSSLSPTYEQYF.